The T cell receptor beta chain described here comes from a study of beta chain features in type 1 diabetes. Study context: No age, gender or cell yield differences were seen between patients and healthy donors.

Germline V gene sequence: CDR1 KGHSH, CDR2 LQKENI. The V end was cut by 6 bases, the J end by 1 base, with 9 bases between. The CDR3 is 13 amino acids. Regarding this clone: Its antigen is unknown.

The investigators reverse transcribed all of the isolated RNA, so they sequenced expressed TCRB transcripts. Repertoires were generated with immunoSEQ multiplex PCR, while TCRdb's copy carries only in-frame clones and drops some. The profile shows about 620,000 clones, roughly a sixth of them singletons. General study points: When VDJ junctions were examined, type 1 diabetes patients showed fewer insertions and more deletions.

This clonotype originated in a man aged 18 to 30 in good health. Source material: naive CD4+ T cells from blood. This rearrangement joins TRBV18 to TRBJ2-5, with D tentatively TRBD1 or TRBD2 (5 bases each). CDR3 amino acids: CASSSGTQETQYF. The CDR3 coding sequence is TGTGCCAGCTCCTCGGGGACCCAAGAGACCCAGTACTTC. The complete variable domain, with remaining parts taken from reference TRBV18 and TRBJ2-5, reads NAGVMQNPRHLVRRRGQEARLRCSPMKGHSHVYWYRQLPEEGLKFMVYLQKENIIDESGMPKERFSAEFPKEGPSILRIQQVVRGDSAAYFCASSSGTQETQYFGPGTRLLVL.